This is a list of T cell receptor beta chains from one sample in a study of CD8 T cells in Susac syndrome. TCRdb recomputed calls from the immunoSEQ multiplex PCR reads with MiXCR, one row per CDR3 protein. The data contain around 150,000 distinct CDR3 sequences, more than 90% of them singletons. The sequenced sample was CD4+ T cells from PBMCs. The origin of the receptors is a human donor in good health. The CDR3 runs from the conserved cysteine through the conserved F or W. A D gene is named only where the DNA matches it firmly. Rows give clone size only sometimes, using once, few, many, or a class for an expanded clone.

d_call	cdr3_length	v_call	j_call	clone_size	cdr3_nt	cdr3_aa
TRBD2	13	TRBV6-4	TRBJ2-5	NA	TGTGCCAGCAGTGACTCGAGCGGGGGGACCCTGTTCTTC	CASSDSSGGTLFF
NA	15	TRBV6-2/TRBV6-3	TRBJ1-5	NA	TGTGCCAGCAACAGCCCGGACGGCTACGATCAGCCCCAGCATTTT	CASNSPDGYDQPQHF
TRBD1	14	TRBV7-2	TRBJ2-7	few	TGTGCCAGCAGCTTAGTCAGGGGGAATAACGAGCAGTACTTC	CASSLVRGNNEQYF
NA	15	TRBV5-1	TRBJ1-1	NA	TGCGCCAGCAGCCCTGGGGGCCGGATGAACACTGAAGCTTTCTTT	CASSPGGRMNTEAFF
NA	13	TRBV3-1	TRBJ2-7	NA	TGTGCCAGCAGCCAAGGGCGTGGATACGAGCAGTACTTC	CASSQGRGYEQYF
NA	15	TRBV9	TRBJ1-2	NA	TGTGCCAGCAGCGTAGGCTGGGGCGGCGGCTATGGCTACACCTTC	CASSVGWGGGYGYTF
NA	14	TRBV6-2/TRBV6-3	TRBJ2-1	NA	TGTGCCAGCAGTTACTCCCTACAGGACCATGAGCAGTTCTTC	CASSYSLQDHEQFF
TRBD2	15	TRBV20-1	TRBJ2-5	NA	TGCAGTGCTCTCCCGGGGCTAGCGGGGGAAGAGACCCAGTACTTC	CSALPGLAGEETQYF
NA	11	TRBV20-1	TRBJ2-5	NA	TGCAGTGCTAGAGATCATCCGAGGTGGTACTTC	CSARDHPRWYF
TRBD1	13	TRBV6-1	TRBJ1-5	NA	TGTGCCAGCAGTACAGGGGTTTATCAGCCCCAGCATTTT	CASSTGVYQPQHF
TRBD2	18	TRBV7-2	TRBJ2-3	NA	TGTGCCAGCAGCCCCCGTGCTAGCGGGGGCCTAAGCACAGATACGCAGTATTTT	CASSPRASGGLSTDTQYF
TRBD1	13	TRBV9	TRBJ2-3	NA	TGTGCCAGCAGCGCCGACAGGGGAGATACGCAGTATTTT	CASSADRGDTQYF
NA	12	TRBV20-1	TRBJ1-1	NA	TGCAGTGCTACGCGGACGAACACTGAAGCTTTCTTT	CSATRTNTEAFF
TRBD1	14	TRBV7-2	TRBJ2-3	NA	TGTGCCAGCAGCGGACAGGGGTTCACAGATACGCAGTATTTT	CASSGQGFTDTQYF
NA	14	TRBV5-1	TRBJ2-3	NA	TGCGCCAGCAGCTTGACAGGACCCTTAGATACGCAGTATTTT	CASSLTGPLDTQYF
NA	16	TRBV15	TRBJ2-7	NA	TGTGCCACCAGCAGAGATTTCGGGGATCCGAGGGACGAGCAGTACTTC	CATSRDFGDPRDEQYF
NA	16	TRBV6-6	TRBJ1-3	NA	TGTGCCAGCAGCGGCCGTGGATGGGGCGCTGGAAACACCATATATTTT	CASSGRGWGAGNTIYF
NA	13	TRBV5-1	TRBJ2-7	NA	TGCGCCAGCAGCGTGGACAGATCCTACGAGCAGTACTTC	CASSVDRSYEQYF
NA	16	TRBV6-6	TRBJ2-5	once	TGTGCCAGCAGTGCGAACCAGGGGTTTCTACAGGTGACCCAGTACTTC	CASSANQGFLQVTQYF
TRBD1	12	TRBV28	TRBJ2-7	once	TGTGCCAGCAGACCGGGACAGGGTTTCTGGTACTTC	CASRPGQGFWYF